The clone carrying this T cell receptor (beta chain) was seen once. These data come from a study of cytomegalovirus exposure and HLA in healthy donors. 13 Jbeta primers and 60 Vbeta primers were used for the PCR. Some clones are missing from TCRdb's copy, which holds only in-frame ones; the method was immunoSEQ multiplex PCR. In the table there are about 160,000 clones, 82% of which are singletons. This CDR3 contains 17 residues. With V trimmed by 0 bases and J by 4 bases, 9 bases remained unmatched. CDR1 and CDR2 (germline): LNHNV, YYDKDF (reference sequence). The chain combines TRBV15 with TRBJ1-1; 9 bases are shared with TRBD1. The sequenced sample was PBMCs. The source is a girl between 2 and 10 years old in good health and CMV-seropositive. CDR3 nucleotide sequence: TGTGCCACCAGCAGAGAGCTAGGACAGGGGATCGGCACTGAAGCTTTCTTT. Protein product: CATSRELGQGIGTEAFF.